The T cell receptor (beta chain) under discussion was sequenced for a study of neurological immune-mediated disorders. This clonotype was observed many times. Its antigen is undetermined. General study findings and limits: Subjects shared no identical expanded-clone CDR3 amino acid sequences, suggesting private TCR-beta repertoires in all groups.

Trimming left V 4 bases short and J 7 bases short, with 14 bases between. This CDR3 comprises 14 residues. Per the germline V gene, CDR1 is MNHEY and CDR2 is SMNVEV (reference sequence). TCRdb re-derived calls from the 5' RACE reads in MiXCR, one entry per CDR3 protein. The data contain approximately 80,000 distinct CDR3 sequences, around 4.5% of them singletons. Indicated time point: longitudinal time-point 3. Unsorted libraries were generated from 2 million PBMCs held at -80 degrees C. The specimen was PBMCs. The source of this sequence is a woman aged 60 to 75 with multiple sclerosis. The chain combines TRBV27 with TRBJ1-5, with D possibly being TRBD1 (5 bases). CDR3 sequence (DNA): TGTGCCAGCAGTTCGCTGACTTGGGGGCAGCCCCAGCATTTT. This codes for CASSSLTWGQPQHF.